These 9 T cell receptor beta chains were all obtained from the same sample, sequenced in a study of blood T cell repertoires in COVID-19 (TCRdb year 2020). Receptors were amplified or captured by the immunoSEQ multiplex PCR assay. Here the immuneACCESS table is served through TCRdb, limited to in-frame sequences with V and J called. Missing clones are a known gap in these copies; in checked studies unresolved V genes cover under half, and the rest lacks a known reason. The sample profile shows fewer than 600,000 clones; 70% to 90% of them were found once. The ten largest account for 1.5% to 2% of the sample. Sequencing was done on a sample of PBMCs or T cells enriched from blood (not recorded which). The source of these receptors is a woman aged 40 to 50 who had recovered from COVID-19.

This sequence joins TRBV6-5 and TRBJ1-3, with 9 positions matching TRBD1. The ends lost 6 bases at V and 2 bases at J; junction bases unmatched: 5. The CDR3 has 15 amino acids. In germline, CDR1 is MNHEY, CDR2 SVGAGI. The CDR3: CASRQDRGAGNTIYF. CDR3 bases: TGTGCCAGCAGACAGGACAGGGGAGCTGGAAACACCATATATTTT.

The chain employs TRBV18 and TRBJ2-7, with 8 bases matching TRBD1. The germline V gene encodes CDR1 KGHSH and CDR2 LQKENI. V trimming: 3 bases; J trimming: 3 bases; junction bases outside the gene matches: 7. CDR3 length: 15 residues. The CDR3 sequence: CASSPQTRGLYEQYF. The CDR3 DNA reads TGTGCCAGCTCACCTCAGACCAGGGGGCTCTACGAGCAGTACTTC.

V is TRBV4-3 and J is TRBJ1-5, with D perhaps TRBD1 (5 bases). With 1 base removed from V and 10 bases from J, the gap between germline ends came to 14 bases. This CDR3 comprises 14 residues. Germline loops: CDR1 LGHNA, CDR2 YSLEER. CDR3 sequence (DNA): TGCGCCAGCAGCCAAGGGGACTTCCCCCATCCCCAGCATTTT. Residues: CASSQGDFPHPQHF.

The table lists this clone with a count of one. The chain joins TRBV7-9 to TRBJ2-3; D gene unclear. Germline lookup yields CDR1 SEHNR and CDR2 FQNEAQ (reference sequence). V was shortened by 1 base and J by 6 bases, with 8 bases between the two germline ends. The CDR3 loop spans 13 amino acids. CDR3 DNA: TGTGCCAGCAGCTTAGTGCTTGAGGATACGCAGTATTTT. As protein: CASSLVLEDTQYF.

The chain links TRBV27 to TRBJ2-1; 10 bases agree with TRBD2. After removal of 7 bases from V and 4 bases from J, the junction contained 10 bases not matched to a gene. This CDR3 spans 16 amino acids. Germline values: CDR1 MNHEY, CDR2 SMNVEV (reference sequence). CDR3 loop: CASNVRTSGTYNEQFF. In DNA form, the CDR3 reads TGTGCCAGCAACGTTAGGACTAGCGGAACATACAATGAGCAGTTCTTC.

V and J are TRBV5-1 and TRBJ2-7, with 9 bases aligning to TRBD1. This CDR3 is built from 15 residues. Germline CDR1 is SGHRS and CDR2 is YFSETQ. V lost 4 bases, J lost 3 bases, and 8 bases stayed unmatched. The CDR3 loop reads CASSPGTGIVYEQYF. The CDR3 nucleotides are TGCGCCAGCAGCCCAGGGACAGGGATTGTCTACGAGCAGTACTTC.

CDR3 DNA sequence: TGCGCCAGCTCCGGGTTCCCCACAGATACGCAGTATTTT. This translates into CASSGFPTDTQYF. V gene TRBV10-2 combines with J gene TRBJ2-3; no definite D call. Germline CDR1 and CDR2: WSHSY and SAAADI. V gave up 8 bases and J gave up 2 bases, with 11 bases separating them. CDR3 length equals 13 residues.

This chain uses TRBV28 with TRBJ2-7; maybe TRBD1 (6 bases). Trimming removed 3 bases from V and 1 base from J, with 25 bases in between. The CDR3 runs to 19 residues. CDR1 MDHEN and CDR2 SYDVKM come from the germline V gene. Here the CDR3 reads CASSFTEARRGPISYEQYF. Here the CDR3 DNA reads TGTGCCAGCAGTTTCACTGAGGCTCGCAGGGGTCCCATTTCCTACGAGCAGTACTTC.

The chain combines TRBV18 with TRBJ2-3; unclear D gene. Germline CDR1 and CDR2: KGHSH and LQKENI. The V gene lost 6 bases and the J gene lost 6 bases, with 13 bases spanning the gap. This CDR3 has 13 amino acids. The CDR3 region is CASSAEDRDTQYF. The CDR3 DNA reads as TGTGCCAGCTCGGCCGAGGATAGGGATACGCAGTATTTT.